The T cell receptor (beta chain) described here comes from a study of shared clonotypes between healthy human individuals. This clone came up once. The assay was carried out at the deep level. The repertoire was sequenced with immunoSEQ multiplex PCR; TCRdb's copy has only in-frame clones and lacks some. The table includes fewer than 400,000 clones, less than 85% detected once. The sequence was collected from a man aged 25-40 years in good health. Material for sequencing was memory CD4+ T cells sorted from blood. Noted subset: CD45RA-negative fraction.

The CDR3 reads CASSLADSPYEQYF. The CDR3, as DNA: TGTGCCAGCAGCTTAGCGGACAGTCCGTACGAGCAGTACTTC. The chain has TRBV7-6 and TRBJ2-7; TRBD1 might be the D (6 bases). This CDR3 has 14 residues. V was cut by 0 bases and J by 4 bases, with 10 bases left in between. CDR1 is SGHVS, CDR2 FNYEAQ, per germline.